The text below deals with one T cell receptor beta chain. The antigen is unknown. The method was immunoSEQ multiplex PCR; TCRdb's version includes in-frame clones alone and lacks a portion of them. The sample consists of under 100,000 clones, 88% of them appearing once. The data derive from a study of T cell responses to AZD1222 COVID-19 vaccine. Study as a whole: Doses given second, at about 4 or about 12 weeks, were pooled.

The study's findings and limits: Seropositive AZD1222 recipients at baseline numbered only 5 or 6. Reportedly, nearly half the spike-specific TCRs target unmutated variant regions.

The CDR3 length is 15 residues. Trimming removed 6 bases from V and 11 bases from J, with 20 bases in between. The V gene's germline CDR1 is SNHLY and CDR2 FYNNEI. Here the sequenced sample was peripheral blood, taken on day 0 of AZD1222 vaccination. This TCR was sampled from an adult in good health. This chain joins TRBV2 and TRBJ1-6; a possible D gene is TRBD1 (6 bases). CDR3 sequence: CASSERTEGGTPLHF. CDR3 in DNA: TGTGCCAGCAGCGAAAGGACGGAGGGGGGTACACCCCTCCACTTT.